This T cell receptor (beta chain) is drawn from a study of Ad26.COV2.S vaccination and SARS-CoV-2 variants. Study-wide background: In the study, Ad26.COV2.S was injected intramuscularly once, or twice 56 days apart.

The sample's treatment: about 20 received Ad26.COV2.S at low or high dose, single or two shots; 5 received placebo; per-sample allocation not given. Day 63 after the first vaccine or placebo injection was the time point for sampling. Measured with immunoSEQ multiplex PCR; TCRdb has only the in-frame clones, and not every one. The data show roughly 350,000 clones, around 88% seen once. Comments on this clone: Its antigen is not identified.

The CDR3 has 16 residues. V gave up 6 bases and J gave up 1 base; unmatched junction bases: 7. Germline V lookup: CDR1 SNHLY, CDR2 FYNNEI. Study conclusions and caveats: Responses of T cells in total may have been underestimated by the TCR breadth and depth analyses.

The sequencing used peripheral blood, collected in a trial of Ad26.COV2.S vaccine versus placebo. The clonotype originates from a person aged 18 to 59 who received the Ad26.COV2.S COVID-19 vaccine or a placebo. The chain recombines TRBV2 with TRBJ2-1; 9 bases fit TRBD2. The CDR3 loop is CASRGLAGYSYNEQFF. Written as DNA, the CDR3 is TGTGCCAGCAGGGGGCTAGCGGGATATTCCTACAATGAGCAGTTCTTC.